The 5 T cell receptor beta chains given below trace back to one sample, sequenced in a study of regulatory T cells in long-lasting Graves disease. Building the TCR beta libraries relied on iRepertoire HTBI primers, and CDR3 regions underwent Arm-PCR. TCRdb fed the multiplex PCR reads into MiXCR, producing one record per CDR3 protein. The sample has 200,000 to 250,000 distinct CDR3 sequences, roughly 19% seen once. Time point here: newly diagnosed GD, antithyroid drugs for less than 3 months. Extracted PBMC RNA gave rise to the TCR library. These data were also filed under a second study, of T cells in Graves' hyperthyroidism and ophthalmopathy.

Sequencing used peripheral blood mononuclear cells (PBMCs), obtained at new diagnosis, from a patient treated with antithyroid drugs. The receptors stem from a woman under 40 with Graves disease.

This clonotype was seen repeatedly, ten times or more. The rearrangement links TRBV14 to TRBJ2-1, with 10 bases aligning to TRBD1. CDR1 SGHDN and CDR2 FVKESK come from the germline V gene. V lost 4 bases to trimming and J lost 7 bases; unmatched junction nucleotides: 7. The length of the CDR3 is 15 residues. The CDR3 loop is CASSRRTGGDNEQFF. CDR3 in DNA: TGTGCCAGCAGCCGCCGGACAGGGGGGGATAATGAGCAGTTCTTC.

This clonotype was picked up many times. This sequence joins TRBV28 and TRBJ1-2; 7 positions match TRBD1. V trimming: 5 bases; J trimming: 4 bases; junction bases outside the gene matches: 13. This CDR3 has 16 residues. Germline CDR1 MDHEN, CDR2 SYDVKM. This CDR3 is CASSAETGRMGYGYTF. The CDR3 coding sequence is TGTGCCAGCAGTGCTGAGACAGGGAGAATGGGCTATGGCTACACCTTC.

This clonotype was counted many times. V is TRBV7-9 and J is TRBJ2-7; weak D call: TRBD1 (6 bases). V was shortened by 4 bases and J by 2 bases, with 12 bases between the two germline ends. The CDR3 has 14 residues. Germline V lookup: CDR1 SEHNR, CDR2 FQNEAQ (reference sequence). The CDR3 sequence is CASSSGQYPYEQYF. For the CDR3, the DNA is TGTGCCAGCAGCTCCGGACAGTATCCCTACGAGCAGTACTTC.

This clonotype was seen many times. The chain carries TRBV19 and TRBJ1-5; D gene ambiguous. The V end was cut by 6 bases, the J end by 0 bases, with 6 bases between. In germline, CDR1 is LNHDA, CDR2 SQIVND (reference sequence). CDR3 size: 13 residues. As DNA, the CDR3 is TGTGCCAGTAGCCAGTATAGCAATCAGCCCCAGCATTTT. As protein: CASSQYSNQPQHF.

This clonotype has only one observation. A much larger clone differs from this one at a single base, so this may be a read error. The chain has TRBV9 and TRBJ1-2; TRBD1 might be the D (5 bases). Trimming took 0 bases from V and 4 from J, leaving 13 bases between them. The CDR3 has 15 amino acids. Germline-derived CDR1 and CDR2 are SGDLS and YYNGEE. The CDR3 DNA is TGTGCCAGCAGCGTAGGGGCAGGGTTGGGCTATGGCTACACCTTC. Its translation: CASSVGAGLGYGYTF.